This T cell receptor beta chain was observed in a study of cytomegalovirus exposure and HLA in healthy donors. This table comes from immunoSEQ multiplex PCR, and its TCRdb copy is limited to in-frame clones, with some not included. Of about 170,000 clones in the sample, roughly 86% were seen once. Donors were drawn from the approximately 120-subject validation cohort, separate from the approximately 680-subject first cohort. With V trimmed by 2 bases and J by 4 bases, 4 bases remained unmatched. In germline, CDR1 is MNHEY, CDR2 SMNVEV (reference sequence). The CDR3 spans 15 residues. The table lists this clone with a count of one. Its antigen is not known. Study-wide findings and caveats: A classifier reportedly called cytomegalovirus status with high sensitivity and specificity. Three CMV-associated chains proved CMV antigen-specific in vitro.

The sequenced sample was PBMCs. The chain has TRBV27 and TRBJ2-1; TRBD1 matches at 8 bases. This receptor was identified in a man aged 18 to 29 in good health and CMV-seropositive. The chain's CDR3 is CASSLEDRVYNEQFF. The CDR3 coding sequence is TGTGCCAGCAGTTTAGAGGACAGGGTTTACAATGAGCAGTTCTTC.